This T cell receptor beta chain was obtained from a study of T-cell reconstitution after alpha-beta-depleted transplantation in children. This clonotype occurred many times. The TCRbeta library incorporated unique molecular identifiers. A single record per CDR3 protein comes from TCRdb applying MiXCR to the PCR reads. The sample shows 400,000 to 550,000 distinct CDR3 sequences, about 11% of them seen only once. The CDR3 has 14 amino acids. V gave up 1 base and J gave up 0 bases, with 7 bases separating them. CDR1 is SGHRS, CDR2 YFSETQ, per germline. The sequencing here drew on PBMCs, taken before TCRalphabeta/CD19-depleted stem cell transplant. This clonotype originated in a child younger than 10 with inherited bone marrow failure, due to receive a stem cell transplant. This chain connects TRBV5-1 to TRBJ1-2; D gene ambiguous. In DNA form, the CDR3 reads TGCGCCAGCAGCTTGAACAGTCCTAACTATGGCTACACCTTC. Protein product: CASSLNSPNYGYTF.